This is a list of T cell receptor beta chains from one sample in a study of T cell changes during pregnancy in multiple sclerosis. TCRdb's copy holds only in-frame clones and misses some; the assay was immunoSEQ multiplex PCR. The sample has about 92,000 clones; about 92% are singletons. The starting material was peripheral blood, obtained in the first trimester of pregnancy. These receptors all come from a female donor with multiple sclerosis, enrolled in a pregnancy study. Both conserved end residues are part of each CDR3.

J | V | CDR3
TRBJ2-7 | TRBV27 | CASSLRLAGKEQYF
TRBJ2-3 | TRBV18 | CASSPKPGQLTDTQYF
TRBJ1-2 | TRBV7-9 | CASSSMTGFDGYTF
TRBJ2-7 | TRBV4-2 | CASSQDTSANYEQYF
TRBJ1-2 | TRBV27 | CASSSVGGRRYGYTF
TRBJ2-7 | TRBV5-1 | CASSYRDTAYEQYF
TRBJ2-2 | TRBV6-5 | CASSRQGVNTGELFF
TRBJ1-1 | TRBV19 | CASSIGSGRGRVNTEAFF
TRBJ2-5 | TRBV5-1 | CASSLGGRSGGGETQYF
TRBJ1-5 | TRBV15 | CATSRDRNRVQQPQHF
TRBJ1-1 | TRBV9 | CASSVVGGEMNTEAFF
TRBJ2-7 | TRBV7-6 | CASSLGTSGTFSYEQYF
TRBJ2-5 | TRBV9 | CASSATGPTQYF
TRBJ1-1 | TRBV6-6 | CASRPQQGAVTEAFF
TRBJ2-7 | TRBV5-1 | CASSSTQTYEQYF
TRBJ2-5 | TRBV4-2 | CASSQVSFTGGRETQYF